These T cell receptor beta chains were read from a single sample in a study of cytomegalovirus exposure and HLA in healthy donors. Data came from immunoSEQ multiplex PCR; TCRdb stores just in-frame clones and leaves some out. The sample holds roughly 250,000 clones, approximately 87% seen once. Sequenced: PBMCs. The receptors shown here come from a man between 18 and 29 years old in good health and CMV-seronegative. The conserved cysteine and the conserved F or W are not part of the CDR3 here.

TRBV11-2 | ASSLRVGRLDSPLH
TRBV6-1 | ASSVGRVNQPQH
TRBV7-3 | ASSKNRAGIHEQY
TRBV6-4 | ASIDRVYSNQPQH
TRBV5-1 | ASSLADSTDTQY
TRBV5-1 | ASITGAFATNEKLF
TRBV19 | ASSIGGSTYNEQF
TRBV7-2 | ASSPSGDEQY
TRBV2 | ASSEDPRGNQPQH
TRBV7-3 | ASSLSPVLAGGSDTQY
TRBV7-2 | ASSRPEIYGYT
TRBV28 | ASSFPGAAEQY
TRBV19 | ASSYSSFYNEQF
TRBV4-3 | ASSQGQTYSSYNEQF